This T cell receptor beta chain came from a study of radiation and T cells in renal cell carcinoma. Study-wide results and caveats: Top tumor clonotypes rose in blood 2 weeks post-radiation, then contracted.

Between the trimmed V and J ends, which lost 5 bases and 4 bases, there was a span of 8 bases. Germline-derived CDR1 and CDR2 are ENHRY and SYGVKD. CDR3 length: 12 amino acids. The sample's time point: blood 4 weeks post-SBRT, at nephrectomy. Treatment described: 15 Gy SBRT to primary tumor, nephrectomy 4 weeks later. Nephrectomy followed 15 Gy stereotactic body radiation by 4 weeks. Blood was sampled at baseline, 2 weeks and 4 weeks after SBRT. This clone was counted between two and nine times. The antigen remains unidentified. Here immunoSEQ multiplex PCR was the method, and the copy in TCRdb shows in-frame clones only, minus some. The data hold fewer than 200,000 clones, with about nine tenths observed a single time.

The TCR was taken from a woman aged 45-65 years with renal cell carcinoma. This sample comprised blood, obtained from a patient whose treatment included radiotherapy and nephrectomy. The chain is built from TRBV10-3 and TRBJ1-1; D is undetermined. In DNA, the CDR3 is TGTGCCATCAGTCCCCCGGGCACTGAAGCTTTCTTT. Its protein product is CAISPPGTEAFF.